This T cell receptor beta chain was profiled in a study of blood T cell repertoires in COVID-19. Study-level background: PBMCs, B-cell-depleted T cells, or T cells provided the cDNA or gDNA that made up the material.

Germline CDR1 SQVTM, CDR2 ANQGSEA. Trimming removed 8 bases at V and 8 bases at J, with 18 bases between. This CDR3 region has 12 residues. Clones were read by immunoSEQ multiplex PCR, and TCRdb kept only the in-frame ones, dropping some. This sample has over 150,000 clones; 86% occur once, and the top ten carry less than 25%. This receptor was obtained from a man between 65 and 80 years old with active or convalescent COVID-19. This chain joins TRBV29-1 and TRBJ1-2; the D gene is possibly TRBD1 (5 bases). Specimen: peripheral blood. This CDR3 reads CSSQGGGSGYTF. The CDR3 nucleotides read TGCAGCTCTCAAGGCGGGGGGTCCGGCTACACCTTC.